The table lists the clone carrying this T cell receptor (beta chain) with a count of one. The data were obtained in a study of control samples from healthy donors and cancer patients. Clones were read by immunoSEQ multiplex PCR, and TCRdb kept only the in-frame ones, dropping some. The table includes approximately 94,000 clones, about four fifths detected once. The V end was cut by 5 bases, the J end by 6 bases, with 10 bases between. From germline, CDR1 is KGHSH and CDR2 LQKENI. There are 12 residues in the CDR3. The material sequenced was PBMCs. This TCR was sampled from a man between 65 and 80 years old with lung cancer. This chain connects TRBV18 to TRBJ1-2; D uncertain. The CDR3 region has the DNA TGTGCCAGCTCATTCCCGCGGAATGGCTACACCTTC. It encodes CASSFPRNGYTF.